The rows below give T cell receptor beta chains drawn from one sample of a study of blood T cell repertoires in COVID-19. The protocol was immunoSEQ multiplex PCR, while the TCRdb copy is restricted to in-frame clones and leaves out a portion. In the table there are some 200,000 clones, 82% of which are singletons. The sample taken for sequencing was PBMCs or T cells enriched from blood (not recorded which). The receptors come from a man aged 35 to 55 who had recovered from COVID-19. CDR3s include the opening cysteine and the closing phenylalanine or tryptophan.

J	V	CDR3
TRBJ2-3	TRBV4-1	CASSPGPGTQYF
TRBJ1-5	TRBV6-5	CASSRQGSNQPQHF
TRBJ1-1	TRBV6-2/TRBV6-3	CASSDLDSTEAFF
TRBJ2-2	TRBV7-2	CASSPRGANTGELFF
TRBJ2-1	TRBV27	CASSQRESEDNEQFF
TRBJ2-7	TRBV14	CASSQSGSSYEQYF
TRBJ1-3	TRBV4-3	CASSLGAPGNTIYF
TRBJ1-2	TRBV10-1	CASSQSGGYGYTF
TRBJ1-1	TRBV7-3	CASSQGQAEAFF
TRBJ2-1	TRBV11-2	CASSPSLGRGSYNEQFF
TRBJ2-1	TRBV4-2	CASSQVSAGHSYNEQFF
TRBJ2-7	TRBV28	CASIPAAQGDYEQYF
TRBJ1-3	TRBV7-9	CASSDTGSSGNTIYF
TRBJ1-5	TRBV7-3	CASSVQKNQPQHF